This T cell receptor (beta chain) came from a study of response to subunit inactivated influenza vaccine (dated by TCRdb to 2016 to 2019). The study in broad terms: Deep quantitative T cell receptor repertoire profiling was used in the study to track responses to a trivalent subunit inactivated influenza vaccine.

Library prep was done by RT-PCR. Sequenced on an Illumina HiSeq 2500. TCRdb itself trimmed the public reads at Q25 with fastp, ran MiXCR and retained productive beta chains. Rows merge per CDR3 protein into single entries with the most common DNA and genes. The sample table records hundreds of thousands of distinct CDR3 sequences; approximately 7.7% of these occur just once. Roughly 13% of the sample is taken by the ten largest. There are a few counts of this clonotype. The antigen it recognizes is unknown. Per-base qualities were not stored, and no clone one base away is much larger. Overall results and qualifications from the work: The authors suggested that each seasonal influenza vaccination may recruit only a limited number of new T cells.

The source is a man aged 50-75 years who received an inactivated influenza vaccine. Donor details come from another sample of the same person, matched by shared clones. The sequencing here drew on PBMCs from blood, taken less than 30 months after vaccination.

The CDR3 in this case is CASTVGGGAVNTQYF. The DNA sequence is given as TGTGCCAGCACCGTTGGCGGGGGGGCCGTGAATACGCAGTATTTT. The V and J genes are TRBV2 and TRBJ2-3, with 9 middle bases fitting TRBD2. Per the germline V gene, SNHLY is the CDR1 and FYNNEI is the CDR2. From the cysteine up to the phenylalanine, the CDR3 has a length of 15 residues. This entry keeps only the CDR3 DNA: 45 bases, framed from base 1. For this chain, trimming is 7 bases at the V end and 7 bases at the J end, and the number of junction bases without a gene match is 12. When the CDR3 is completed using the reference TRBV2 and TRBJ2-3 genes on either side, the full variable domain is EPEVTQTPSHQVTQMGQEVILRCVPISNHLYFYWYRQILGQKVEFLVSFYNNEISEKSEIFDDQFSVERPDGSNFTLKIRSTKLEDSAMYFCASTVGGGAVNTQYFGPGTRLTVL.